Included here is one T cell receptor beta chain sequence, with context. V was clipped by 3 bases and J by 4 bases, with 10 bases between them. In germline, CDR1 is ENHRY, CDR2 SYGVKD. The CDR3 has 14 amino acids. The data belong to a study of cytomegalovirus exposure and HLA in healthy donors. It was with 60 Vbeta and 13 Jbeta primers that the PCR ran. Produced via immunoSEQ multiplex PCR; TCRdb's table is partial and in-frame only. The table records 170,000 or so clones, about 80% of them present only once. Sequencing was carried out using PBMCs. The receptor's source is a woman in her 40s in good health and CMV-seronegative. V usage is TRBV10-3 and J usage is TRBJ1-5; possible D gene TRBD1, 6 bases. This CDR3 reads CAISDGQPNQPQHF. Here the CDR3 DNA reads TGTGCCATCAGTGATGGACAGCCGAATCAGCCCCAGCATTTT.